Below, 19 T cell receptor beta chains from the same sample are listed, as sequenced in a study of shared clonotypes between healthy human individuals. Profiling relied on immunoSEQ multiplex PCR, and the TCRdb table lists in-frame clones only, not all of them. The sample lists about 1.5 million clones; 95% to 99% were seen once. The sequenced sample consisted of naive CD4+ T cells sorted from blood. The subset: CD45RA+ positively selected. These receptors came from a man in his thirties or forties in good health.

In the case of this clone: Other DNA sequences from this sample encode an identical CDR3 as well. The chain employs TRBV29-1 and TRBJ1-4, with D possibly TRBD1 on 6 matching bases. CDR1 SQVTM and CDR2 ANQGSEA come from the germline V gene. Trimming shortened V by 6 bases and J by 7 bases, and 12 bases separated the two germline ends. The CDR3 covers 12 residues. CDR3 sequence reads: CSVWGGAEKLFF. In nucleotides, the CDR3 is TGCAGCGTCTGGGGGGGGGCTGAAAAACTGTTTTTT.

This chain uses TRBV28 with TRBJ2-7; D not resolved. V was clipped by 5 bases and J by 2 bases, with 10 bases between them. Germline CDR1 is MDHEN and CDR2 is SYDVKM. The CDR3 loop spans 13 amino acids. CDR3 bases: TGTGCCAGCAGTAGGCTCAATCCCTACGAGCAGTACTTC. As protein: CASSRLNPYEQYF.

The chain is built from TRBV27 and TRBJ2-7, with a possible D match to TRBD1 (6 bases). This CDR3 comprises 11 residues. Germline CDR1 is MNHEY and CDR2 is SMNVEV (reference sequence). Trimming pared 5 bases from V and 9 bases from J, leaving 11 bases between. The CDR3 DNA follows: TGTGCCAGCAGTCTGTCAGGGGTGCAGTACTTC. Protein product: CASSLSGVQYF.

This chain uses TRBV28 with TRBJ2-1; D is unresolved. This CDR3 is built from 16 residues. Germline-derived CDR1 and CDR2 are MDHEN and SYDVKM. Trimming cost V 6 bases and J 7 bases, with 22 bases left between them. The CDR3 DNA is TGTGCCAGCAGCTCCGTAGGACCCCGGCAAGTTAATGAGCAGTTCTTC. Translating it yields CASSSVGPRQVNEQFF.

The chain employs TRBV29-1 and TRBJ1-1; 8 bases are shared with TRBD1. This CDR3 comprises 13 residues. CDR1 is SQVTM and CDR2 is ANQGSEA in the germline V gene. J lost 3 bases, V lost 5 bases, and 5 bases had no gene match. The CDR3, as DNA: TGCAGCGTTACCAGACAGGGGTACACTGAAGCTTTCTTT. Its translation: CSVTRQGYTEAFF.

This chain uses TRBV6-6 with TRBJ2-7, with D tentatively TRBD1 (5 bases). The CDR3 loop spans 13 amino acids. Per the germline V gene, CDR1 is MNHNY and CDR2 is SVGAGI (reference sequence). V lost 4 bases and J 6 bases, leaving 13 bases between the germline ends. The CDR3 sequence is CASSWQGRSEQYF. The CDR3 DNA follows: TGTGCCAGCAGTTGGCAGGGAAGGAGCGAGCAGTACTTC.

V is TRBV5-1 and J is TRBJ1-1; no clear D. The CDR3 has 17 amino acids. Trimming took 4 bases from V and 0 from J, leaving 19 bases between them. Germline CDR1 and CDR2: SGHRS and YFSETQ. The CDR3: CASSQKRTDSMNTEAFF. CDR3 bases: TGCGCCAGCAGCCAGAAGCGAACAGATTCCATGAACACTGAAGCTTTCTTT. The entire variable domain, with the rest obtained from reference TRBV5-1 and TRBJ1-1, is as follows: KAGVTQTPRYLIKTRGQQVTLSCSPISGHRSVSWYQQTPGQGLQFLFEYFSETQRNKGNFPGRFSGRQFSNSRSEMNVSTLELGDSALYLCASSQKRTDSMNTEAFFGQGTRLTVV.

This chain links TRBV2 with TRBJ1-4; D unclear. The CDR3 length is 15 residues. Trimming cost V 6 bases and J 7 bases, with 18 bases left between them. CDR1 is SNHLY, CDR2 FYNNEI, per germline. The CDR3 DNA reads as TGTGCCAGCAGCCCCGAGGTGTTTACCGCTGAAAAACTGTTTTTT. It is translated as CASSPEVFTAEKLFF.

This chain joins TRBV4-2 and TRBJ2-7; 7 bases align to TRBD1. CDR1 and CDR2 from the germline V gene are LGHNA and YNFKEQ. The junction had 13 bases not matched to a gene; V was cut back by 3 bases and J by 5 bases. The CDR3 has 16 amino acids. The DNA of the CDR3 is TGTGCCAGCAGCCAGGGGCTAGACAGGGTAATAGACGAGCAGTACTTC. This codes for CASSQGLDRVIDEQYF.

A note on this clone: Within the sample, other DNA sequences also encode this same CDR3. The chain employs TRBV6-1 and TRBJ2-1; D is undetermined. This CDR3 spans 13 amino acids. The germline V gene has CDR1 MNHNS and CDR2 SASEGT. Trimming stripped 3 bases from V and 4 bases from J, with 7 bases between. CDR3 loop: CASSEGLYNEQFF. The DNA of the CDR3 is TGTGCCAGCAGTGAGGGCCTGTACAATGAGCAGTTCTTC.

In DNA, the CDR3 is TGTGCCAGCAGTCTCAGCGAAAGGTTTACAGATACGCAGTATTTT. Translation gives CASSLSERFTDTQYF. The chain recombines TRBV28 with TRBJ2-3; D is ambiguous. Germline CDR1 reads MDHEN; CDR2 reads SYDVKM. V was pared by 5 bases and J by 3 bases, with 15 bases between. This CDR3 has 15 residues.

V gene TRBV18 combines with J gene TRBJ2-2; 7 bases align to TRBD1. This CDR3 is built from 16 residues. V shed 4 bases, J shed 4 bases, and the junction held 9 bases outside the gene matches. Germline values: CDR1 KGHSH, CDR2 LQKENI. CDR3 residues: CASSHDRVPSTGELFF. CDR3 bases: TGTGCCAGCTCACATGACAGGGTTCCGAGCACCGGGGAGCTGTTTTTT.

V gene TRBV5-4 combines with J gene TRBJ2-7, with 7 bases identical to TRBD1. V shed 0 bases, J shed 6 bases, and the junction held 9 bases outside the gene matches. Germline V gives CDR1 SGHNT, CDR2 YYREEE (reference sequence). The CDR3 covers 15 residues. The CDR3 reads CASSLGVRGRGEQYF. In nucleotides, the CDR3 is TGTGCCAGCAGCTTGGGGGTTAGGGGGCGCGGCGAGCAGTACTTC. Full variable domain (missing parts from reference TRBV5-4 and TRBJ2-7): ETGVTQSPTHLIKTRGQQVTLRCSSQSGHNTVSWYQQALGQGPQFIFQYYREEENGRGNFPPRFSGLQFPNYSSELNVNALELDDSALYLCASSLGVRGRGEQYFGPGTRLTVT.

The chain combines TRBV25-1 with TRBJ2-1; 13 bases are shared with TRBD2. The CDR3 is 18 amino acids. Trimming at V came to 2 bases and at J to 6 bases, leaving 10 bases not matched to a gene. CDR1 and CDR2 from the germline V gene are MGHDK and SYGVNS. The CDR3 coding sequence is TGTGCCAGCAGTGAAAAGGGACTAGCGGGATTGTTTAGCAATGAGCAGTTCTTC. Its protein is CASSEKGLAGLFSNEQFF.

The V call is TRBV6-1, the J call TRBJ2-1; no clear D gene. V lost 6 bases and J lost 10, with 10 bases in between. Germline V lookup: CDR1 MNHNS, CDR2 SASEGT. The CDR3 spans 11 residues. CDR3 residues: CASSAIREQFF. The CDR3 nucleotides are TGTGCCAGCAGCGCTATCCGAGAGCAGTTCTTC.

As to this clone: This sample also contains other DNA sequences that code for the same CDR3. The V gene is TRBV9, the J gene TRBJ2-3; D remains unclear. The length of the CDR3 is 12 residues. V lost 0 bases and J lost 5, with 4 bases in between. CDR1 SGDLS and CDR2 YYNGEE come from the germline V gene. The CDR3 sequence: CASSVDLDTQYF. CDR3 sequence (DNA): TGTGCCAGCAGCGTAGATCTAGATACGCAGTATTTT.

The CDR3 DNA is TGCGCCAGCAGCCAAAGGCTAGTCGGGCCAGATACGCAGTATTTT. Its protein product is CASSQRLVGPDTQYF. The chain uses TRBV4-1 and TRBJ2-3; D is uncertain. The CDR3 runs 15 residues. Trimming left V 2 bases short and J 4 bases short, with 13 bases between. Germline V gene data show CDR1 as MGHRA and CDR2 as YSYEKL.

The V call is TRBV4-3, the J call TRBJ2-5, with 15 bases matching TRBD2. Per the germline V gene, CDR1 is LGHNA and CDR2 is YSLEER. V shed 0 bases, J shed 9 bases, and the junction held 17 bases outside the gene matches. The CDR3 has 20 amino acids. The CDR3 is CASSQDPGLAGGSRSGAQYF. The CDR3 region has the DNA TGCGCCAGCAGCCAAGATCCGGGACTAGCGGGAGGCTCACGAAGTGGGGCCCAGTACTTC.

The chain employs TRBV6-1 and TRBJ2-7; D remains ambiguous. V was trimmed by 2 bases and J by 2 bases, leaving 10 bases between them. Germline V lookup: CDR1 MNHNS, CDR2 SASEGT. CDR3 length: 14 residues. The CDR3 spells CASSETATPYEQYF. CDR3 sequence (DNA): TGTGCCAGCAGTGAAACAGCAACCCCCTACGAGCAGTACTTC.